A selection of T cell receptor beta chains follows, all from one sample in a study of regulatory T cells in long-lasting Graves disease. TCRdb re-analysed the multiplex PCR reads in MiXCR, keeping a single row per CDR3 protein. The sample yields some 250,000 distinct CDR3 sequences, about 17% seen once. This same sample was also part of a study on T cells in Graves' hyperthyroidism and ophthalmopathy.

The source was peripheral blood mononuclear cells (PBMCs), collected at new diagnosis, from a patient treated with antithyroid drugs. These receptors were taken from a woman aged 30 to 39 with Graves disease. Each CDR3 is given with its conserved first and last residue. D genes are given only for firm matches. Clone size appears in some rows only: once, few, many, or a class for an expanded clone.

many	TRBV20-1	TRBD1	TRBJ2-4	CSAEGQGSIQYF	TGCAGTGCGGAAGGACAGGGTAGCATTCAGTACTTC
many	TRBV3-1	.	TRBJ1-1	CASSSTAPNTEAFF	TGTGCCAGCTCCTCTACAGCCCCCAACACTGAAGCTTTCTTT
many	TRBV19	TRBD1	TRBJ1-1	CASTPDRDVTEAFF	TGTGCCAGTACCCCCGACAGGGATGTAACTGAAGCTTTCTTT
many	TRBV29-1	TRBD1	TRBJ1-6	CSVDTGGGSPLHF	TGCAGCGTCGACACAGGGGGCGGCTCACCCCTCCACTTT
.	TRBV4-1	.	TRBJ2-1	CASSPPHSGNEQFF	TGCGCCAGCAGCCCGCCCCATTCCGGGAATGAGCAGTTCTTC
many	TRBV2	.	TRBJ1-2	CASSEESRDIYGYTF	TGTGCCAGCAGTGAAGAGAGCAGGGATATCTATGGCTACACCTTC
.	TRBV19	.	TRBJ1-2	CASSIEGSYGYTF	TGTGCCAGTAGTATTGAGGGGTCCTATGGCTACACCTTC
many	TRBV24-1	.	TRBJ2-1	CATSDPVGNEQFF	TGTGCCACCAGTGATCCGGTGGGCAATGAGCAGTTCTTC
.	TRBV2	.	TRBJ2-1	CASRGLGAEQFF	TGTGCCAGCAGGGGGTTAGGGGCTGAGCAGTTCTTC
.	TRBV6-1	.	TRBJ2-5	CASSGAPKQETQYF	TGTGCCAGCAGTGGGGCCCCAAAACAAGAGACCCAGTACTTC
many	TRBV11-2	.	TRBJ1-2	CASSLESYGYTF	TGTGCCAGCAGCTTAGAGAGCTATGGCTACACCTTC
many	TRBV2	TRBD1	TRBJ2-3	CASSARDRGPDTQYF	TGTGCCAGCAGTGCCCGGGACAGGGGCCCAGATACGCAGTATTTT
many	TRBV12-5	TRBD1	TRBJ1-1	CASSMPGQGALATFF	TGTGCTAGTTCGATGCCGGGACAGGGGGCCCTTGCAACTTTCTTT
many	TRBV3-1	.	TRBJ2-7	CASSRLQGSYEQYF	TGTGCCAGCAGCCGACTCCAGGGTTCCTACGAGCAGTACTTC
.	TRBV9	TRBD1	TRBJ1-2	CASSFNPGTGNYGYTF	TGTGCCAGCAGCTTCAATCCCGGGACAGGGAACTATGGCTACACCTTC
.	TRBV20-1	TRBD2	TRBJ2-1	CSARVGTSANEQFF	TGCAGTGCTAGAGTAGGGACTAGCGCCAATGAGCAGTTCTTC
many	TRBV7-8	.	TRBJ1-1	CASSPGERGTEAFF	TGTGCCAGCAGCCCCGGAGAGCGGGGGACTGAAGCTTTCTTT
few	TRBV7-2	TRBD2	TRBJ2-5	CASSTQSGGRETQYF	TGTGCCAGCAGCACCCAAAGCGGGGGGCGGGAGACCCAGTACTTC
many	TRBV7-9	.	TRBJ1-6	CASSLEGFNSPLHF	TGTGCCAGCAGCTTAGAAGGTTTTAATTCACCCCTCCACTTT
many	TRBV18	.	TRBJ2-6	CASSPQGSGANVLTF	TGTGCCAGCAGCCCGCAGGGATCTGGGGCCAACGTCCTGACTTTC
many	TRBV24-1	.	TRBJ1-1	CATSDLLREVPEAFF	TGTGCCACCAGTGATTTGCTCCGGGAGGTCCCTGAAGCTTTCTTT
many	TRBV11-2	TRBD1	TRBJ1-1	CASSWDSGAFF	TGTGCCAGCAGCTGGGACAGCGGAGCTTTCTTT
.	TRBV6-1	.	TRBJ2-1	CASRSVSEQFF	TGTGCCAGCAGGTCTGTGAGTGAGCAGTTCTTC
many	TRBV12-3/TRBV12-4	.	TRBJ2-2	CASSSRAGSGELFF	TGTGCCAGCAGTTCGAGGGCGGGGTCCGGGGAGCTGTTTTTT